A single sample gave rise to the 28 T cell receptor beta chains below, sequenced in a study of blood T cells in healthy people across ages. A J-beta primer mix and a sample-barcoded 5' primer were used in a second PCR of roughly 7 to 12 cycles. TCRdb re-called the 5' RACE reads with MiXCR, one entry per CDR3 protein. This table has 2 million or so distinct CDR3 sequences, around half appearing once. Material: blood. The receptors come from a woman between 40 and 55 years old in good health.

This chain links TRBV6-1 with TRBJ2-5; maybe TRBD1 (5 bases). The J call may be in error: the DNA end matches TRBJ2-7 better. The germline gives CDR1 MNHNS, CDR2 SASEGT. The CDR3 consists of 15 residues. CDR3 bases: TGTGCCAGCAGTGAGCATACAATGTTGCAGGGCGAGCAGTACTTC. This translates into CASSEHTMLQGEQYF.

The chain uses TRBV7-2 and TRBJ1-1, with D unclear. V dropped 2 bases and J dropped 5 bases, with 15 bases sitting between them. CDR1 is SGHTA and CDR2 is FQGNSA in the germline V gene. This CDR3 is built from 15 residues. The CDR3 spells CASSLLGGGRTEAFF. CDR3 bases: TGTGCCAGCAGCTTACTTGGAGGAGGACGAACTGAAGCTTTCTTT. The whole variable domain, remainder taken from reference TRBV7-2 and TRBJ1-1, is GAGVSQSPSNKVTEKGKDVELRCDPISGHTALYWYRQSLGQGLEFLIYFQGNSAPDKSGLPSDRFSAERTGGSVSTLTIQRTQQEDSAVYLCASSLLGGGRTEAFFGQGTRLTVV.

This clonotype was found a few times. The J gene is TRBJ1-4, the V gene TRBV4-3; D might be TRBD1 (6 bases). Germline lookup yields CDR1 LGHNA and CDR2 YSLEER. V lost 0 bases and J lost 6, with 14 bases in between. CDR3 size: 16 residues. The CDR3 bases are TGCGCCAGCAGCCAAGATCCGAGGGGGGGGGATGAAAAACTGTTTTTT. Translation gives CASSQDPRGGDEKLFF.

The chain joins TRBV6-5 to TRBJ1-6; D uncertain. Germline V lookup: CDR1 MNHEY, CDR2 SVGAGI. There are 15 residues in the CDR3. V was pared by 0 bases and J by 7 bases, with 10 bases between. CDR3 nucleotide sequence: TGTGCCAGCAGTTACTCATGGAGTGGGAATTCACCCCTCCACTTT. Its protein is CASSYSWSGNSPLHF.

In its sample, this clonotype was seen many times. J is TRBJ1-2 and V is TRBV12-3 or TRBV12-4; D might be TRBD1 (5 bases). Trimming stripped 6 bases from V and 7 bases from J, with 9 bases between. The CDR3 is made up of 11 amino acids. For the CDR3, the DNA is TGTGCCAGCAGCCGAGGGGCTGGCTACACCTTC. This sequence encodes CASSRGAGYTF.

The chain has TRBV4-3 and TRBJ2-1; tentative D call: TRBD2 (6 bases). The CDR3 length is 17 residues. V was shortened by 0 bases and J by 0 bases, with 12 bases between the two germline ends. Germline CDR1 and CDR2: LGHNA and YSLEER. CDR3 DNA sequence: TGCGCCAGCAGCCAAGAGCTAGCGAGAAGCTCCTACAATGAGCAGTTCTTC. It codes for CASSQELARSSYNEQFF.

This sequence joins TRBV27 and TRBJ1-2; possibly TRBD1 for D (6 bases). This CDR3 region has 16 residues. Germline CDR1 and CDR2: MNHEY and SMNVEV (reference sequence). V was trimmed by 3 bases and J by 4 bases, leaving 18 bases between them. The CDR3 DNA is TGTGCCAGCAGTTTTCACCGGAGGGGGGGTTCCTATGGCTACACCTTC. This encodes CASSFHRRGGSYGYTF.

In its sample, this clonotype was seen a few times. The rearrangement uses TRBV7-2 and TRBJ2-5; 11 bases match TRBD2. Germline values: CDR1 SGHTA, CDR2 FQGNSA. Trimming at V came to 0 bases and at J to 0 bases, leaving 6 bases not matched to a gene. This CDR3 spans 18 amino acids. CDR3: CASSLASSGGVYQETQYF. DNA of the CDR3: TGTGCCAGCAGCTTAGCTAGTAGCGGGGGGGTGTACCAAGAGACCCAGTACTTC.

This chain joins TRBV6-6 and TRBJ2-7; the match to TRBD1 covers 7 bases. Trimming took 6 bases from V and 6 from J; bases not matched to a gene: 11. CDR1 MNHNY and CDR2 SVGAGI come from the germline V gene (reference sequence). The CDR3 is 14 amino acids. The CDR3 nucleotides are TGTGCCAGCAGCCCGGGTAAGGGGGCCGGCGAGCAGTACTTC. This codes for CASSPGKGAGEQYF.

This clonotype was seen once. J is TRBJ1-5 and V is TRBV7-2, with D possibly being TRBD1 (6 bases). Trimming shortened V by 1 base and J by 6 bases, and 10 bases separated the two germline ends. Germline V gene sequence: CDR1 SGHTA, CDR2 FQGNSA. CDR3 length equals 14 residues. CDR3 nucleotide sequence: TGTGCCAGCAGCTTAGACAGGGTGTTTCAGCCCCAGCATTTT. It specifies CASSLDRVFQPQHF.

This clonotype is a singleton in its sample. This sequence joins TRBV7-9 and TRBJ2-4; D may match TRBD1 or TRBD2 (5 bases each). CDR3 length: 17 amino acids. Per the germline V gene, CDR1 is SEHNR and CDR2 is FQNEAQ (reference sequence). V was cut by 0 bases and J by 1 base, with 13 bases left in between. The CDR3 bases are TGTGCCAGCAGCTTAGCGTCTATCAGGGAGGCCAAAAACATTCAGTACTTC. It yields the protein CASSLASIREAKNIQYF.

The chain recombines TRBV2 with TRBJ2-3; 9 nucleotides match TRBD2. The CDR3 extends over 15 amino acids. CDR1 and CDR2 from the germline V gene are SNHLY and FYNNEI. V gave up 4 bases and J gave up 5 bases; unmatched junction bases: 7. CDR3 in DNA: TGTGCCAGCAGTGGGGCGGGGGGGCGCGAAGATACGCAGTATTTT. This gives the protein CASSGAGGREDTQYF.

The chain employs TRBV19 and TRBJ1-2; D perhaps matches TRBD1 (5 bases). The CDR3 is 13 amino acids. Germline loops: CDR1 LNHDA, CDR2 SQIVND (reference sequence). Between the trimmed V and J ends, which lost 4 bases and 3 bases, there was a span of 9 bases. The DNA for the CDR3 is TGTGCCAGTAGTAATGTCAGGGACTATGGCTACACCTTC. Protein: CASSNVRDYGYTF.

The chain uses TRBV11-3 and TRBJ2-7; D gene uncertain. The V gene lost 6 bases and the J gene lost 3 bases, with 12 bases spanning the gap. This CDR3 is 13 amino acids long. The V gene's germline CDR1 is SGHNT and CDR2 YENEEA. The CDR3 spells CASRFGRIYEQYF. Written as DNA, the CDR3 is TGTGCCAGCAGATTTGGCAGAATCTACGAGCAGTACTTC.

The V call is TRBV20-1, the J call TRBJ2-4, with 8 bases lining up with TRBD1. The DNA end lines up better with TRBJ2-7; the J call may be wrong. The CDR3 is made up of 13 amino acids. The germline CDR1 and CDR2 sequences are DFQATT and SNEGSKA (reference sequence). For the CDR3, the DNA is TGCAGTGCCCTCGCAGGGGGCGTCGACGAGCAGTACTTC. It is translated as CSALAGGVDEQYF.

This clonotype came up once. The chain carries TRBV6-5 and TRBJ2-5, with TRBD2 matching over 7 bases. This CDR3 region has 15 residues. CDR1 and CDR2 (germline): MNHEY, SVGAGI. V gave up 6 bases and J gave up 5 bases; unmatched junction bases: 12. The CDR3 region is CASSGLQRGGETQYF. The CDR3 DNA sequence: TGTGCCAGCAGCGGACTCCAGCGGGGCGGTGAGACCCAGTACTTC.

CDR3 coding DNA: TGTGCCAGCAGGATCGAAGGGGGTAGGAATCAGCCCCAGCATTTT. Its protein is CASRIEGGRNQPQHF. V gene TRBV2 combines with J gene TRBJ1-5; D possibly corresponds to TRBD1 (6 bases). This CDR3 is built from 15 residues. The V gene's germline CDR1 is SNHLY and CDR2 FYNNEI. V was pared by 6 bases and J by 4 bases, with 16 bases between.

This clonotype was recorded a few times. The chain couples TRBV4-3 to TRBJ2-7; 12 bases align to TRBD2. This CDR3 is built from 15 residues. The V segment lost 1 base and the J segment 5 bases; nucleotides outside the gene matches: 3. CDR1 LGHNA and CDR2 YSLEER come from the germline V gene. This CDR3 is CASSQASGGAHEQYF. CDR3 bases: TGCGCCAGCAGCCAAGCTAGCGGGGGGGCCCACGAGCAGTACTTC.

With respect to this clonotype: Possible read error: a much larger clone is one base away. This chain links TRBV20-1 with TRBJ2-7; D gene unclear. From germline, CDR1 is DFQATT and CDR2 SNEGSKA (reference sequence). The CDR3 runs to 13 residues. V shed 2 bases and J shed 5 bases, with 13 bases lying between them. CDR3 residues: CSARSMVADEQYF. CDR3 coding DNA: TGCAGTGCTAGAAGCATGGTAGCTGACGAGCAGTACTTC.

V is TRBV7-2 and J is TRBJ2-1; 15 bases map to TRBD2. Losses at the gene ends were 3 bases for V and 7 bases for J; bases not matched to a gene: 7. This CDR3 is 17 amino acids long. Germline V gene lookup returns CDR1 SGHTA and CDR2 FQGNSA. The CDR3 DNA sequence: TGTGCCAGCAGCTTCCACGGACTAGCGGGGGGGCAGAATGAGCAGTTCTTC. Its protein is CASSFHGLAGGQNEQFF.

The chain has TRBV20-1 and TRBJ2-5; 11 bases fit TRBD2. The germline gives CDR1 DFQATT, CDR2 SNEGSKA (reference sequence). The CDR3 contains 13 residues. Trimming cost V 5 bases and J 5 bases; bases outside gene matches: 4. The CDR3 region is CSADSGGEETQYF. In DNA form, the CDR3 reads TGCAGTGCTGATAGCGGGGGGGAGGAGACCCAGTACTTC.

This clonotype was seen a single time. Its ends do not fully match the called genes, so a read error is possible. The chain uses TRBV2 and TRBJ2-1; D remains ambiguous. The CDR3 is made up of 15 amino acids. CDR1 is SNHLY, CDR2 FYNNEI, per germline. CDR3 protein: CASSETVHRHNEQFF. The CDR3 nucleotides read TGTGCCAGTAGTGAAACGGTTCACCGACACAATGAGCAGTTCTTC.

This chain links TRBV20-1 with TRBJ2-5; weak D call: TRBD1 (6 bases). V was cut by 3 bases and J by 1 base, with 15 bases left in between. CDR1 is DFQATT and CDR2 is SNEGSKA in the germline V gene (reference sequence). This CDR3 has 15 residues. The CDR3 sequence is CSASFVTGPQETQYF. The CDR3 nucleotides read TGCAGTGCTAGTTTTGTGACAGGCCCCCAAGAGACCCAGTACTTC.

The chain carries TRBV28 and TRBJ2-1; maybe TRBD2 (6 bases). Trimming left V 2 bases short and J 5 bases short, with 16 bases between. CDR1 is MDHEN and CDR2 is SYDVKM in the germline V gene. CDR3 length: 16 residues. The CDR3 spells CASSLRAGLGDNEQFF. CDR3 bases: TGTGCCAGCAGTTTAAGGGCGGGGTTAGGGGACAATGAGCAGTTCTTC.

This clonotype occurred a few times. V and J are TRBV29-1 and TRBJ1-2; unclear D gene. This CDR3 has 13 amino acids. Trimming removed 0 bases at V and 5 bases at J, with 10 bases between. Germline assignment: CDR1 SQVTM and CDR2 ANQGSEA. This CDR3 is CSVEDNGSYGYTF. The CDR3 nucleotides read TGCAGCGTTGAAGATAATGGATCATATGGCTACACCTTC.

The genes are TRBV7-9 and TRBJ1-2; 11 bases match TRBD1. V lost 1 base to trimming and J lost 7 bases; unmatched junction nucleotides: 11. The length of the CDR3 is 17 residues. Per the germline V gene, CDR1 is SEHNR and CDR2 is FQNEAQ (reference sequence). The CDR3 sequence: CASSLGRPGTGGRGYTF. The CDR3 bases are TGTGCCAGCAGCTTAGGAAGACCCGGGACAGGGGGTCGTGGCTACACCTTC.

The rearrangement joins TRBV20-1 to TRBJ2-1; D uncertain. Trimming left V 0 bases short and J 10 bases short, with 19 bases between. The CDR3 has 15 amino acids. CDR1 and CDR2 (germline): DFQATT, SNEGSKA (reference sequence). For the CDR3, the DNA is TGCAGTGCTAGAGATCTCGATGTCTACGGAGACGAGCAGTTCTTC. Its protein is CSARDLDVYGDEQFF.

This clonotype was seen a few times. The J gene is TRBJ2-1, the V gene TRBV20-1; possibly TRBD2 for D (6 bases). Trimming removed 0 bases from V and 6 bases from J, with 15 bases in between. Germline CDR1 reads DFQATT; CDR2 reads SNEGSKA (reference sequence). The CDR3 loop spans 15 amino acids. The CDR3 nucleotides are TGCAGTGCTAGAGATCTGCGGGGTAGTGGCAATGAGCAGTTCTTC. Translated, it gives CSARDLRGSGNEQFF.